These 26 T cell receptor beta chains were all obtained from the same sample, sequenced in a study of technical replicates of blood from a few donors. Libraries were prepared by immunoSEQ multiplex PCR; TCRdb keeps only in-frame clonotypes and omits some of them. In the table there are approximately 79,000 clones, approximately 96% of which are singletons. The sequenced sample consisted of T cells isolated from PBMCs. These receptors all come from a human donor in good health.

V and J are TRBV4-2 and TRBJ2-5; tentatively, D is TRBD2 (6 bases). V gave up 1 base and J gave up 4 bases, with 13 bases separating them. Germline V CDR1 and CDR2: LGHNA, YNFKEQ. The CDR3 runs to 15 residues. DNA of the CDR3: TGTGCCAGCAGCCAAGGTACGGGAGTCCGAGAGACCCAGTACTTC. Translated: CASSQGTGVRETQYF.

CDR3 amino acids: CASSEALYWREVNTEAFF. DNA for the CDR3: TGTGCCAGCAGTGAAGCGCTATATTGGAGGGAGGTGAACACTGAAGCTTTCTTT. V gene TRBV6-1 combines with J gene TRBJ1-1, with D uncertain. Trimming pared 0 bases from V and 0 bases from J, leaving 17 bases between. Germline V lookup: CDR1 MNHNS, CDR2 SASEGT. The CDR3 extends over 18 amino acids.

The chain has TRBV15 and TRBJ2-1; 9 bases match TRBD1. This CDR3 contains 17 residues. CDR1 is LNHNV, CDR2 YYDKDF, per germline (reference sequence). The junction had 16 bases not matched to a gene; V was cut back by 8 bases and J by 5 bases. The CDR3 nucleotides are TGTGCCACCCGCTCGAAGGGACAGGGACACCCCAACAATGAGCAGTTCTTC. Its protein product is CATRSKGQGHPNNEQFF.

This sequence joins TRBV5-1 and TRBJ1-5, with a tentative D call TRBD1 (5 bases). This CDR3 contains 15 residues. Germline V CDR1 and CDR2: SGHRS, YFSETQ. Trimming took off 2 bases at V and 11 bases at J, with 20 bases between the two ends. DNA of the CDR3: TGCGCCAGCAGCTTCGGGCAGGGTCCGGCAGAGTCCCAGCATTTT. Amino acids: CASSFGQGPAESQHF.

The rearrangement uses TRBV7-3 and TRBJ1-3; D is ambiguous. V shed 0 bases and J shed 2 bases, with 8 bases lying between them. The CDR3 spans 15 residues. Per germline, CDR1 SGHTA and CDR2 FQGTGA. The CDR3 nucleotides read TGTGCCAGCAGCTTAACATCACAGACTGGAAACACCATATATTTT. This encodes CASSLTSQTGNTIYF.

Turning to this clone: Germline is not matched at one junction end, which may reflect a read error. The V gene is TRBV30, the J gene TRBJ2-7; 12 nucleotides agree with TRBD2. In germline, CDR1 is GTSNPN, CDR2 SVGIG (reference sequence). This CDR3 has 12 amino acids. The CDR3 DNA sequence: TGTGCGTGGACTAGCGGGAACTACGAGCAGTACTTC. It encodes CAWTSGNYEQYF.

The chain is built from TRBV27 and TRBJ1-1; 9 bases map to TRBD1. V shed 2 bases and J 3 bases; nucleotides not matched to a gene: 13. Germline V gene data show CDR1 as MNHEY and CDR2 as SMNVEV (reference sequence). The CDR3 spans 18 residues. The CDR3 DNA sequence: TGTGCCAGCAGTTTAGGACCCCCAGGACAGGGGTTTTACACTGAAGCTTTCTTT. Protein product: CASSLGPPGQGFYTEAFF.

The chain recombines TRBV30 with TRBJ1-3; D call uncertain. The CDR3 runs to 13 residues. V was shortened by 0 bases and J by 0 bases, with 3 bases between the two germline ends. Germline V gene lookup returns CDR1 GTSNPN and CDR2 SVGIG (reference sequence). This CDR3 reads CAWSVHSGNTIYF. The CDR3 nucleotides are TGTGCCTGGAGTGTTCACTCTGGAAACACCATATATTTT.

V is TRBV27 and J is TRBJ2-7, with 11 bases identical to TRBD2. The CDR3 has 16 amino acids. From germline, CDR1 is MNHEY and CDR2 SMNVEV (reference sequence). The V and J ends lost 6 bases and 6 bases, in that order; junction bases with no gene match: 13. CDR3 nucleotides: TGTGCCAGCAGCTCGGGTACTAGCGGGAGTTCAAGCGAGCAGTACTTC. This codes for CASSSGTSGSSSEQYF.

The J gene is TRBJ2-7, the V gene TRBV4-1; D might be TRBD2 (6 bases). V lost 0 bases and J 3 bases, leaving 12 bases between the germline ends. The germline V gene has CDR1 MGHRA and CDR2 YSYEKL. This CDR3 has 15 residues. The CDR3 region is CASSQEVGGFYEQYF. The CDR3 nucleotides are TGCGCCAGCAGCCAAGAGGTGGGGGGTTTCTACGAGCAGTACTTC.

As concerns this clone: Other DNA sequences in the sample encode the same CDR3. The chain carries TRBV19 and TRBJ1-5; perhaps TRBD1 as D (6 bases). Germline V gene lookup returns CDR1 LNHDA and CDR2 SQIVND (reference sequence). Trimming shortened V by 5 bases and J by 2 bases, and 7 bases separated the two germline ends. CDR3 length: 13 amino acids. Written as DNA, the CDR3 is TGTGCCAGTAGTTCAGGGGGCAATCAGCCCCAGCATTTT. Protein sequence: CASSSGGNQPQHF.

This clone was counted a single time. The V gene is TRBV5-1, the J gene TRBJ1-2, with D possibly being TRBD1 (5 bases). CDR3 length: 17 residues. Per the germline V gene, CDR1 is SGHRS and CDR2 is YFSETQ. Trimming left V 4 bases short and J 13 bases short, with 32 bases between. CDR3 amino acids: CASSRQGGAEINMVSTF. The CDR3 DNA sequence: TGCGCCAGCAGCAGACAAGGCGGGGCAGAGATAAACATGGTATCCACCTTC.

V usage is TRBV9 and J usage is TRBJ2-7; 9 bases agree with TRBD1. The ends lost 0 bases at V and 6 bases at J; junction bases unmatched: 4. The germline V gene has CDR1 SGDLS and CDR2 YYNGEE. The CDR3 runs 14 residues. The CDR3 spells CASSVGDREGEQYF. The CDR3 DNA is TGTGCCAGCAGCGTAGGGGACAGGGAAGGCGAGCAGTACTTC. The whole variable domain, remainder taken from reference TRBV9 and TRBJ2-7, is DSGVTQTPKHLITATGQRVTLRCSPRSGDLSVYWYQQSLDQGLQFLIQYYNGEERAKGNILERFSAQQFPDLHSELNLSSLELGDSALYFCASSVGDREGEQYFGPGTRLTVT.

This sequence joins TRBV30 and TRBJ2-3; 7 bases line up with TRBD1. V dropped 6 bases and J dropped 4; count of bases not matched to a gene: 10. Germline V gene data show CDR1 as GTSNPN and CDR2 as SVGIG (reference sequence). The CDR3 has 14 residues. CDR3 sequence: CACLTGAHSDTQYF. The CDR3 region has the DNA TGTGCCTGCCTTACAGGGGCCCATTCAGATACGCAGTATTTT.

V is TRBV29-1 and J is TRBJ2-5; TRBD1 is a possible D gene (6 bases). Germline CDR1 and CDR2: SQVTM and ANQGSEA. This CDR3 region has 12 residues. V was clipped by 7 bases and J by 1 base, with 10 bases between them. The CDR3 DNA follows: TGCAGCGCCCGGACAGCCCAAGAGACCCAGTACTTC. Protein sequence: CSARTAQETQYF.

The chain combines TRBV5-4 with TRBJ1-2; 8 positions agree with TRBD1. Germline CDR1 is SGHNT and CDR2 is YYREEE (reference sequence). V dropped 4 bases and J dropped 7; count of bases not matched to a gene: 9. CDR3 length: 14 amino acids. The CDR3 spells CASSPGQGLLGYTF. The CDR3 bases are TGTGCCAGCAGCCCAGGACAGGGTTTACTTGGCTACACCTTC.

The V gene is TRBV7-3, the J gene TRBJ1-1; D gene ambiguous. V was trimmed by 2 bases and J by 6 bases, leaving 10 bases between them. The CDR3 consists of 13 residues. Germline CDR1 is SGHTA and CDR2 is FQGTGA. The CDR3 loop reads CASSLGGAPEAFF. DNA of the CDR3: TGTGCCAGCAGCTTAGGTGGAGCACCTGAAGCTTTCTTT.

The rearrangement uses TRBV5-6 and TRBJ1-1, with D tentatively TRBD1 (6 bases). Trimming took 5 bases from V and 5 from J, leaving 13 bases between them. Germline V gene sequence: CDR1 SGHDT, CDR2 YYEEEE. The CDR3 is 13 residues long. CDR3 sequence: CASRRQVKTEAFF. The CDR3 nucleotides are TGTGCCAGCAGACGACAGGTCAAAACTGAAGCTTTCTTT.

This rearrangement joins TRBV5-6 to TRBJ1-5; 7 bases line up with TRBD1. V trimming: 0 bases; J trimming: 0 bases; junction bases outside the gene matches: 3. The V gene's germline CDR1 is SGHDT and CDR2 YYEEEE. The CDR3 consists of 16 residues. DNA of the CDR3: TGTGCCAGCAGCTTGGGGGACAGTTATAGCAATCAGCCCCAGCATTTT. Residues: CASSLGDSYSNQPQHF.

This clone was seen a single time. The chain carries TRBV5-6 and TRBJ2-1; 11 bases fit TRBD2. The CDR3 loop spans 12 amino acids. Germline trimming cut 4 bases from V and 16 bases from J; bases unmatched to any gene: 7. CDR1 SGHDT and CDR2 YYEEEE come from the germline V gene. CDR3 sequence (DNA): TGTGCCAGCAGCCAGACTAGCGGGACTCTATTCTTC. Amino acids: CASSQTSGTLFF.

This clone was seen only once. J is TRBJ2-1 and V is TRBV7-3, with TRBD2 matching over 15 bases. This CDR3 has 17 residues. V dropped 4 bases and J dropped 5; count of bases not matched to a gene: 6. Germline V gene lookup returns CDR1 SGHTA and CDR2 FQGTGA. The CDR3 region has the DNA TGTGCCAGCAGCTCCGGACTAGCGGGAGGGTTCCACAATGAGCAGTTCTTC. This codes for CASSSGLAGGFHNEQFF.

This clone was counted once. This chain joins TRBV5-4 and TRBJ2-3; D is perhaps TRBD1 (6 bases). The length of the CDR3 is 16 residues. Trimming pared 4 bases from V and 0 bases from J, leaving 15 bases between. Germline loops: CDR1 SGHNT, CDR2 YYREEE (reference sequence). The chain's CDR3 is CASSSRTAISTDTQYF. Here the CDR3 DNA reads TGTGCCAGCAGCAGTAGGACAGCCATTAGCACAGATACGCAGTATTTT.

The chain joins TRBV29-1 to TRBJ1-1; no firm D call. CDR3 length: 11 residues. Trimming shortened V by 4 bases and J by 1 base, and 4 bases separated the two germline ends. The germline V gene has CDR1 SQVTM and CDR2 ANQGSEA. The CDR3 is CSVASNTEAFF. CDR3 bases: TGCAGCGTTGCGTCGAACACTGAAGCTTTCTTT. The full variable domain, with the rest looked up from reference TRBV29-1 and TRBJ1-1, is SAVISQKPSRDICQRGTSLTIQCQVDSQVTMMFWYRQQPGQSLTLIATANQGSEATYESGFVIDKFPISRPNLTFSTLTVSNMSPEDSSIYLCSVASNTEAFFGQGTRLTVV.

This clone appeared once. The identical CDR3 is also encoded by other nucleotide sequences in the sample. The J gene is TRBJ1-1, the V gene TRBV27, with no clear D. The V gene lost 2 bases and the J gene lost 1 base, with 5 bases spanning the gap. This CDR3 is 13 amino acids long. Germline lookup yields CDR1 MNHEY and CDR2 SMNVEV (reference sequence). The CDR3 protein is CASSLARNTEAFF. In nucleotides, the CDR3 is TGTGCCAGCAGTTTAGCGCGGAACACTGAAGCTTTCTTT.

The V gene is TRBV2, the J gene TRBJ1-2, with D unresolved. Germline V CDR1 and CDR2: SNHLY, FYNNEI. With 2 bases removed from V and 2 bases from J, the gap between germline ends came to 3 bases. The CDR3 is 12 amino acids. The DNA for the CDR3 is TGTGCCAGCAGTGAACCGAACTATGGCTACACCTTC. This codes for CASSEPNYGYTF.

The rearrangement links TRBV7-9 to TRBJ2-7; 8 nucleotides match TRBD2. J was trimmed by 1 base and V by 2 bases; bases with no gene match: 1. The germline gives CDR1 SEHNR, CDR2 FQNEAQ (reference sequence). There are 14 residues in the CDR3. CDR3 nucleotide sequence: TGTGCCAGCAGCTTAATAGCGGGGTCCTACGAGCAGTACTTC. Translating gives CASSLIAGSYEQYF.